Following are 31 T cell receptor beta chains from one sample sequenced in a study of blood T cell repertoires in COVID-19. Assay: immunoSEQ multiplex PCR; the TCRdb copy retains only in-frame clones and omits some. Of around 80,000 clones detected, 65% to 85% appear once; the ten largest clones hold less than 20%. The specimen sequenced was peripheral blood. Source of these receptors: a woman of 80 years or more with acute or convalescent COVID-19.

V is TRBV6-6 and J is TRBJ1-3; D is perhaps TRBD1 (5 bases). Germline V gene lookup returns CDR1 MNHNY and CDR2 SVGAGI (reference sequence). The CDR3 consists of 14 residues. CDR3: CAGAGTSSGNTIYF. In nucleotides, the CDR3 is TGTGCGGGAGCGGGGACGAGCTCTGGAAACACCATATATTTT.

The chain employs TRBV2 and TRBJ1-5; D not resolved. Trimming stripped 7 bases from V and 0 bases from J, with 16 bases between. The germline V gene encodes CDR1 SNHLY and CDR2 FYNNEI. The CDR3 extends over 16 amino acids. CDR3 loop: CASKETWGGSNQPQHF. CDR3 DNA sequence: TGTGCCAGCAAGGAAACCTGGGGAGGTAGCAATCAGCCCCAGCATTTT.

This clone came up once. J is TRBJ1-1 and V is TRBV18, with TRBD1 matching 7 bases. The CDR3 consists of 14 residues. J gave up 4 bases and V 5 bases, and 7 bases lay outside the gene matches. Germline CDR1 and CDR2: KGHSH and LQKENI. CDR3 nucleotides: TGTGCCAGCTCAACGACCTCAGGGGGCACTGAAGCTTTCTTT. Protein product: CASSTTSGGTEAFF. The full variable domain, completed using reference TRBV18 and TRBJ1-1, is NAGVMQNPRHLVRRRGQEARLRCSPMKGHSHVYWYRQLPEEGLKFMVYLQKENIIDESGMPKERFSAEFPKEGPSILRIQQVVRGDSAAYFCASSTTSGGTEAFFGQGTRLTVV.

The CDR3 DNA follows: TGCAGCGTTCGACAGGGGAGTGAAAAACTGTTTTTT. The encoded protein is CSVRQGSEKLFF. The chain links TRBV29-1 to TRBJ1-4; 8 bases are shared with TRBD1. Germline values: CDR1 SQVTM, CDR2 ANQGSEA. CDR3 length: 12 residues. V was clipped by 5 bases and J by 7 bases; unmatched bases: 3.

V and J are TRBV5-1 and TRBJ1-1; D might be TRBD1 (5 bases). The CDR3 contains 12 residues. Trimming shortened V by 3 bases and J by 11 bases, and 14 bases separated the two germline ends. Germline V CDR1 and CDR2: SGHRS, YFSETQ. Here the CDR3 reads CASSWKGVEAFF. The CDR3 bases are TGCGCCAGCAGCTGGAAAGGGGTAGAGGCTTTCTTT.

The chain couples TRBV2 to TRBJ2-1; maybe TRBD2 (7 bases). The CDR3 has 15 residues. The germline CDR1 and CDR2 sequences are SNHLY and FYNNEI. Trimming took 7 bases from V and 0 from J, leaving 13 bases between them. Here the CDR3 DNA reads TGTGCCAGCATCCGTGGGGGGGCCTCCTACAATGAGCAGTTCTTC. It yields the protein CASIRGGASYNEQFF.

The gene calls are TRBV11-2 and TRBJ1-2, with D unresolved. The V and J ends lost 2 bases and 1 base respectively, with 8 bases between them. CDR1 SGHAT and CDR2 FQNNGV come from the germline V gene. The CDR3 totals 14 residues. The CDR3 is CASSLRRGNYGYTF. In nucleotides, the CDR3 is TGTGCCAGCAGCTTAAGGCGGGGTAACTATGGCTACACCTTC. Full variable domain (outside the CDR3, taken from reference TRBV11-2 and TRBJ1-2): EAGVAQSPRYKIIEKRQSVAFWCNPISGHATLYWYQQILGQGPKLLIQFQNNGVVDDSQLPKDRFSAERLKGVDSTLKIQPAKLEDSAVYLCASSLRRGNYGYTFGSGTRLTVV.

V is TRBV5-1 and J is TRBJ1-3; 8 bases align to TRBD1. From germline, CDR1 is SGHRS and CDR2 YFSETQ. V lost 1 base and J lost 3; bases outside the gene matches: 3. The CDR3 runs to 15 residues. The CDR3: CASSLQQGDGNTIYF. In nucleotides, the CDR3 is TGCGCCAGCAGCTTGCAACAGGGGGATGGAAACACCATATATTTT.

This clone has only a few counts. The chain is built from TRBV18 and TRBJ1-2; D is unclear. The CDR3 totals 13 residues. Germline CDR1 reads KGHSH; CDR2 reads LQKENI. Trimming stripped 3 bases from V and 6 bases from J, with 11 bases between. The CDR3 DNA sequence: TGTGCCAGCTCACCCCGACAAAGAGATGGCTACACCTTC. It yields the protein CASSPRQRDGYTF.

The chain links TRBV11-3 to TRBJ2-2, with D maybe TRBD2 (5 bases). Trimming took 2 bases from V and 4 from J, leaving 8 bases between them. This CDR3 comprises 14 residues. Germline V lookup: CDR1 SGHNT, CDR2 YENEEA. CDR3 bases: TGTGCCAGCAGCTTAAGGGAGAGCACCGGGGAGCTGTTTTTT. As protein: CASSLRESTGELFF.

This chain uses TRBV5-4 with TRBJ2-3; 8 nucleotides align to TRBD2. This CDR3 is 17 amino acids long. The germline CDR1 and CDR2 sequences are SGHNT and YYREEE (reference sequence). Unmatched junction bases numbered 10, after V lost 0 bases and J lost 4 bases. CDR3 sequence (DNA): TGTGCCAGCAGCTTGGGGAACGGGGGGGCCCACGCAGATACGCAGTATTTT. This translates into CASSLGNGGAHADTQYF.

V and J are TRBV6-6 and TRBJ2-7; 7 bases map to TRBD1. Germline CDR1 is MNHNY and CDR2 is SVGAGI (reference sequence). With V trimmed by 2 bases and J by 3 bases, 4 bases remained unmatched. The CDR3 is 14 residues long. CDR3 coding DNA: TGTGCCAGCAGTTACGGACAGGCCCACTACGAGCAGTACTTC. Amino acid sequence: CASSYGQAHYEQYF.

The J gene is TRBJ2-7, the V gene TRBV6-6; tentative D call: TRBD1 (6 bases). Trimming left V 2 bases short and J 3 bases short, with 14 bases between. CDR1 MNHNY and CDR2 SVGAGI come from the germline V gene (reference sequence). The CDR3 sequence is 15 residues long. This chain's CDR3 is CASSYPERGNYEQYF. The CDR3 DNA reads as TGTGCCAGCAGTTACCCGGAGAGGGGGAACTACGAGCAGTACTTC.

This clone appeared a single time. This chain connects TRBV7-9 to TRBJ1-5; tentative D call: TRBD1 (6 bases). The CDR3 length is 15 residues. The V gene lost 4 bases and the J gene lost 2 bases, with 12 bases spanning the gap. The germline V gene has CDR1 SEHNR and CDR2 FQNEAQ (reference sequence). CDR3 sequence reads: CASSSSGVGNQPQHF. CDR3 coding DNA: TGTGCCAGCAGCTCATCAGGGGTGGGCAATCAGCCCCAGCATTTT.

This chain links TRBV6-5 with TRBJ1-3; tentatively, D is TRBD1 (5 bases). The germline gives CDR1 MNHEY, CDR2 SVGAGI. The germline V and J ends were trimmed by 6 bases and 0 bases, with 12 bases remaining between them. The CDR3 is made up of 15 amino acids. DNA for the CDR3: TGTGCCAGCAGGACAGATTCCTTCTCTGGAAACACCATATATTTT. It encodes CASRTDSFSGNTIYF.

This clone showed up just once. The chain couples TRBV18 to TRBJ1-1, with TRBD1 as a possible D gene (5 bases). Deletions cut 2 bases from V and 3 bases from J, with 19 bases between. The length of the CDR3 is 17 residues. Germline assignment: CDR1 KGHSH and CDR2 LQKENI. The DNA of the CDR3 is TGTGCCAGCTCACCATCTGGGGGGGGGAAGTTGGACACTGAAGCTTTCTTT. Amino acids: CASSPSGGGKLDTEAFF.

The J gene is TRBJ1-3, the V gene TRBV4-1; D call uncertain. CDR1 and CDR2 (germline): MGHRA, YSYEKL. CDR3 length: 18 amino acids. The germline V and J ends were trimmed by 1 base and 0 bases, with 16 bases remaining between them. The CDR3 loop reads CASSQVGAGTDSGNTIYF. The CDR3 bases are TGCGCCAGCAGCCAAGTGGGAGCTGGAACGGACTCTGGAAACACCATATATTTT.

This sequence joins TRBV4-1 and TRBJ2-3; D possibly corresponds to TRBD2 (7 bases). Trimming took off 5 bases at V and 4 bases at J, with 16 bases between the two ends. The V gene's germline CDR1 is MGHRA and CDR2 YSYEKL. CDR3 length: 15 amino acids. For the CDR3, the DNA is TGCGCCAGCAGCTACGGGGGGCCGGGTTCAGATACGCAGTATTTT. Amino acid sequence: CASSYGGPGSDTQYF.

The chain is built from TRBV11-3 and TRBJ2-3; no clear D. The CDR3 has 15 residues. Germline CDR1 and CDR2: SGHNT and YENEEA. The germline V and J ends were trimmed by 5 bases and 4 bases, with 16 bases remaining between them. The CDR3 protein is CASSPLWARSDTQYF. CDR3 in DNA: TGTGCCAGCAGCCCCTTGTGGGCCCGTTCAGATACGCAGTATTTT.

The DNA of the CDR3 is TGTGCCAGCAGCCCCACGTGGGCGGGGGGCTACGAGCAGTACTTC. Translation: CASSPTWAGGYEQYF. This chain connects TRBV28 to TRBJ2-7; 8 bases agree with TRBD2. V was pared by 6 bases and J by 3 bases, with 10 bases of the junction left unmatched. This CDR3 region has 15 residues. Germline V gene data show CDR1 as MDHEN and CDR2 as SYDVKM.

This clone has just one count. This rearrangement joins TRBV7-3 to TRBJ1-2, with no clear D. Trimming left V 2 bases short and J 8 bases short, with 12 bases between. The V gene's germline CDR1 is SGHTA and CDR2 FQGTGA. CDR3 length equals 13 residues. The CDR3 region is CASSLSPVKGYTF. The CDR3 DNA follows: TGTGCCAGCAGCTTATCCCCAGTCAAGGGCTACACCTTC. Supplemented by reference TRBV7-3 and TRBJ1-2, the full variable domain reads GAGVSQTPSNKVTEKGKYVELRCDPISGHTALYWYRQSLGQGPEFLIYFQGTGAADDSGLPNDRFFAVRPEGSVSTLKIQRTERGDSAVYLCASSLSPVKGYTFGSGTRLTVV.

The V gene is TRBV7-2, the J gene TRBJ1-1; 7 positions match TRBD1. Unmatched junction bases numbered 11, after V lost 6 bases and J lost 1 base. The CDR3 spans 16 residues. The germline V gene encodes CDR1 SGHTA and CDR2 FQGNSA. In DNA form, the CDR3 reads TGTGCCAGCAGTTATCGCGCGGGACAGAAGAACACTGAAGCTTTCTTT. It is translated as CASSYRAGQKNTEAFF.

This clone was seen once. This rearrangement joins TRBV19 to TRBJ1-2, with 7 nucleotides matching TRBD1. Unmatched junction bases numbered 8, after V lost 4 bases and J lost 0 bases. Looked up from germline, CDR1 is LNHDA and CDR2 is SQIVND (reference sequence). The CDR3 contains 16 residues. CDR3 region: CASSTDRTWANYGYTF. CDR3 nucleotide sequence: TGTGCCAGTAGTACGGACAGGACTTGGGCTAACTATGGCTACACCTTC.

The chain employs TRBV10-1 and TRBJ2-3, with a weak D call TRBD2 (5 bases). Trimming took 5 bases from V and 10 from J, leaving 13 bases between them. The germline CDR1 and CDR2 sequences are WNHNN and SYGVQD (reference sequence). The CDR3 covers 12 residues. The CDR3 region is CASSPGPGAQYF. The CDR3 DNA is TGCGCCAGCAGTCCGGGCCCCGGGGCGCAGTATTTT.

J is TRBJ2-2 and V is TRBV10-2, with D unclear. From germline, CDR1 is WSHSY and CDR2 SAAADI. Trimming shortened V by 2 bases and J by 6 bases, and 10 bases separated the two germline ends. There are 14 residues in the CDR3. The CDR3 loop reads CASSERVSAGELFF. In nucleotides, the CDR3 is TGCGCCAGCAGTGAGAGAGTTTCGGCCGGGGAGCTGTTTTTT.

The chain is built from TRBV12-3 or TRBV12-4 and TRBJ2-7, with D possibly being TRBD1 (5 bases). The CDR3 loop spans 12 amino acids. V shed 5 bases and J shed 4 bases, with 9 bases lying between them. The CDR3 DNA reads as TGTGCCAGCAGTGCGACAGCGTACGAGCAGTACTTC. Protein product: CASSATAYEQYF.

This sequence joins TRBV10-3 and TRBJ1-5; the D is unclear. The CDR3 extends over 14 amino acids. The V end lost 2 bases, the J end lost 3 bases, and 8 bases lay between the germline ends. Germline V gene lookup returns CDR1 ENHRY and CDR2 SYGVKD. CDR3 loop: CAISERRDNQPQHF. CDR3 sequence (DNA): TGTGCCATCAGTGAGAGGAGGGACAATCAGCCCCAGCATTTT.

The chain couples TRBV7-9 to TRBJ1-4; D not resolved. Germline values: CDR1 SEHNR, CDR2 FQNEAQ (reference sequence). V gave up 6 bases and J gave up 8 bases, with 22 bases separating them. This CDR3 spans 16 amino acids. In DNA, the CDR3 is TGTGCCAGCAGTCGAGCACGCGGTCTTGTCATCGAAAAACTGTTTTTT. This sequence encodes CASSRARGLVIEKLFF.

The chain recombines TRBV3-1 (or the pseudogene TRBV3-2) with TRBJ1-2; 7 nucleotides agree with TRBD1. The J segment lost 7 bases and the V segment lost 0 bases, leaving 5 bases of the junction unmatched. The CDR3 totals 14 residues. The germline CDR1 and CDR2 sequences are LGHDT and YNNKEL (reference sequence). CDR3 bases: TGTGCCAGCAGCCAAGAGCAGGGGGTGGGTGGCTACACCTTC. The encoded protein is CASSQEQGVGGYTF.

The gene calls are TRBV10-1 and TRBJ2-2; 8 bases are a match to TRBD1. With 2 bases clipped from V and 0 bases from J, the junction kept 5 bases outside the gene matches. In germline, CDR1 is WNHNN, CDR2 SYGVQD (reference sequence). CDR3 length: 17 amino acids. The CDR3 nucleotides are TGCGCCAGCAGTGAGAAATGGACAGGGTCGAACACCGGGGAGCTGTTTTTT. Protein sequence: CASSEKWTGSNTGELFF.

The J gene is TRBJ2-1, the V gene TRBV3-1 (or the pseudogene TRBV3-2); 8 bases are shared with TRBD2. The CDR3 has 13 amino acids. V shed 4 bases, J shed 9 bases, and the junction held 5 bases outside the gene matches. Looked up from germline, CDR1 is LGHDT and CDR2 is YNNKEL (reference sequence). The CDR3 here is CASSRELAVEQFF. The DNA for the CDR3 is TGTGCCAGCAGCCGAGAACTAGCGGTTGAGCAGTTCTTC.